What follows describes a single TCR beta chain. No antigen is known for it. The germline V gene has CDR1 SGHTA and CDR2 FQGTGA. The V and J ends lost 5 bases and 6 bases respectively, with 12 bases between them. This CDR3 comprises 13 residues. This entry is derived from a study of cytomegalovirus exposure and HLA in healthy donors. For the study at large: The 500 to 850 first-cohort repertoires and the 120 or so validation repertoires shared the same platform, a later analysis reported.

The table came from immunoSEQ multiplex PCR; TCRdb's copy has only in-frame clones and leaves some out. This sample has about 110,000 clones, with approximately 85% found just once. Findings of the study overall: Rarity marked most TCR sequences, yet some public TCRs occurred in many donors. Listed as cytomegalovirus-associated were more than 150 TCR beta chains.

The sequenced sample was PBMCs. The V and J genes are TRBV7-3 and TRBJ2-3, with D perhaps matching TRBD2 (5 bases). The sequence was collected from a woman between 18 and 29 years old in good health and CMV-seronegative. Written as DNA, the CDR3 is TGTGCCAGCAGCCGGAGGAGTAGGGATACGCAGTATTTT. This translates into CASSRRSRDTQYF. Looking up the rest from reference TRBV7-3 and TRBJ2-3 gives the full variable domain: GAGVSQTPSNKVTEKGKYVELRCDPISGHTALYWYRQSLGQGPEFLIYFQGTGAADDSGLPNDRFFAVRPEGSVSTLKIQRTERGDSAVYLCASSRRSRDTQYFGPGTRLTVL.